What follows describes a single T cell receptor beta chain. Germline-derived CDR1 and CDR2 are SQVTM and ANQGSEA. Trimming left V 1 base short and J 5 bases short, with 14 bases between. The CDR3 is 14 residues long. These data belong to a study of control samples from healthy donors and cancer patients. Assay used: immunoSEQ multiplex PCR; TCRdb lists only in-frame clones, some missing. The sample lists about 79,000 clones; 90% to 95% were seen once. The receptor comes from a woman aged 40 to 50 with lung cancer. The chain carries TRBV29-1 and TRBJ1-1; a possible D gene is TRBD1 (6 bases). The sequencing input was PBMCs. For the CDR3, the DNA is TGCAGCGTTGAAGTTCCCAGGGGACATACTGAAGCTTTCTTT. This encodes CSVEVPRGHTEAFF.